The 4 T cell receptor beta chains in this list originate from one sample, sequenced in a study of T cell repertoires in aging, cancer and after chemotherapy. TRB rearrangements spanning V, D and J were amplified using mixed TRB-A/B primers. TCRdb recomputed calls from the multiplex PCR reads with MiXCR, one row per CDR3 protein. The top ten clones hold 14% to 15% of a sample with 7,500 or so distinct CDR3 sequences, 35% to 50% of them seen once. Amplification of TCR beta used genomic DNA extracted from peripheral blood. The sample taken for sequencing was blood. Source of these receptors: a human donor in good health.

DNA of the CDR3: TGTGCCAGCAGCACCACGACAATGGCGACAGATACGCAGTATTTT. This translates into CASSTTTMATDTQYF. The chain is built from TRBV7-7 and TRBJ2-3, with D uncertain. CDR1 and CDR2 (germline): SSHAT, FNYEAQ (reference sequence). Trimming pared 5 bases from V and 3 bases from J, leaving 15 bases between. The CDR3 sequence is 15 residues long.

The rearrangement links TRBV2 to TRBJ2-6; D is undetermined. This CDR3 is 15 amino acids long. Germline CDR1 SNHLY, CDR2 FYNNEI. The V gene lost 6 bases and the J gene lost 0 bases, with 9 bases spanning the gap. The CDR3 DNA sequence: TGTGCCAGCAGGCCGACAAGCTCTGGGGCCAACGTCCTGACTTTC. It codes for CASRPTSSGANVLTF.

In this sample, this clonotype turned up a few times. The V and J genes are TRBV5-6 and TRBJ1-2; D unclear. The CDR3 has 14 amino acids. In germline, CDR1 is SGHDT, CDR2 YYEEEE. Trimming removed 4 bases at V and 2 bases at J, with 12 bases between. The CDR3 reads CASSPVPQNYGYTF. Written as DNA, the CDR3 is TGTGCCAGCAGCCCCGTGCCGCAGAACTATGGCTACACCTTC.

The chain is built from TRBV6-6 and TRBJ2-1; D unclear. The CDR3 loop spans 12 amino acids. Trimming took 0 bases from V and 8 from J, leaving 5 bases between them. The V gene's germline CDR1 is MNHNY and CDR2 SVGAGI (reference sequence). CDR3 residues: CASSYSLDEQFF. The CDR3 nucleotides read TGTGCCAGCAGTTACTCCTTGGATGAGCAGTTCTTC.